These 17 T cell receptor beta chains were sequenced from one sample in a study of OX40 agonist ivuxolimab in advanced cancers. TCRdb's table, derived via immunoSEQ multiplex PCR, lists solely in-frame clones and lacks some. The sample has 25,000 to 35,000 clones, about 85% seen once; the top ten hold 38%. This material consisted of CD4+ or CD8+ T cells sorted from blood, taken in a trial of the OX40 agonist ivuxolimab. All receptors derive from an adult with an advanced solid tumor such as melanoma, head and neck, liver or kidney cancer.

The DNA for the CDR3 is TGTGCCAGCAGTTTATGGGGACGGGAAAGCGACGAGCAGTACTTC. It encodes CASSLWGRESDEQYF. V is TRBV27 and J is TRBJ2-7; possibly TRBD1 or TRBD2 for D (5 bases each). Trimming pared 1 base from V and 5 bases from J, leaving 15 bases between. The germline V gene encodes CDR1 MNHEY and CDR2 SMNVEV (reference sequence). This CDR3 is 15 amino acids long.

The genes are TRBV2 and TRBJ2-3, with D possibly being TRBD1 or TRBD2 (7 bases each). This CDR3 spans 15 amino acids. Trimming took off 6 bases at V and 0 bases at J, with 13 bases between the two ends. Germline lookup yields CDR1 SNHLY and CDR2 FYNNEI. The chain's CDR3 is CASRGGTDSTDTQYF. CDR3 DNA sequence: TGTGCCAGCAGGGGGGGGACAGATAGCACAGATACGCAGTATTTT.

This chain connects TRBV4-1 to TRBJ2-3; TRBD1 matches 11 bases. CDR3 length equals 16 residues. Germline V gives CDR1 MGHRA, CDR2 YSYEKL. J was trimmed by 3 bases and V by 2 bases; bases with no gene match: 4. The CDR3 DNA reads TGCGCCAGCAGCCAACTGGGGACAGGGGGGACAGATACGCAGTATTTT. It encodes CASSQLGTGGTDTQYF.

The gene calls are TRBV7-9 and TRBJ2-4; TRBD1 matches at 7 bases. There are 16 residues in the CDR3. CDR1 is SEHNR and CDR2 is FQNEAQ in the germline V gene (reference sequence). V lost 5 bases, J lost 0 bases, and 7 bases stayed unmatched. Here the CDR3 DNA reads TGTGCCAGCAGCCCCCGGGACAGCCTAGCCAAAAACATTCAGTACTTC. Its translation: CASSPRDSLAKNIQYF.

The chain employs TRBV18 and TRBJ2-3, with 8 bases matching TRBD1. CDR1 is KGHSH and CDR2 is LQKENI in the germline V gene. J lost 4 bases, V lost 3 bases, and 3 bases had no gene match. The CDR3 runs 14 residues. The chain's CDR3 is CASSPRTGPDTQYF. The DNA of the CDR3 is TGTGCCAGCTCACCGCGGACAGGGCCAGATACGCAGTATTTT.

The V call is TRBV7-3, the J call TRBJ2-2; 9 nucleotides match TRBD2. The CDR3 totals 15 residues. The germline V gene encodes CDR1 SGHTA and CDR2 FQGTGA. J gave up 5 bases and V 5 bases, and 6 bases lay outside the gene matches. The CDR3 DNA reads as TGTGCCAGCAGCAGTAGCGGGAGCCGGACCGGGGAGCTGTTTTTT. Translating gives CASSSSGSRTGELFF.

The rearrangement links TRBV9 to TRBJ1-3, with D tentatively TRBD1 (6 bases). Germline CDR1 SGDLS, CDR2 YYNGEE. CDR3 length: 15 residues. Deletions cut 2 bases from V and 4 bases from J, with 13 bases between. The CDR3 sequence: CASSVRGATGNTIYF. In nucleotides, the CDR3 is TGTGCCAGCAGCGTCCGGGGGGCAACCGGAAACACCATATATTTT.

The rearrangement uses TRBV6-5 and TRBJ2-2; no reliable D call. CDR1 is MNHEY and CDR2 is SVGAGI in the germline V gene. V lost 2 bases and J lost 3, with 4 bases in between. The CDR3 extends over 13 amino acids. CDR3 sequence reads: CASSYRDTGELFF. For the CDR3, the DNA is TGTGCCAGCAGTTACAGGGACACCGGGGAGCTGTTTTTT.

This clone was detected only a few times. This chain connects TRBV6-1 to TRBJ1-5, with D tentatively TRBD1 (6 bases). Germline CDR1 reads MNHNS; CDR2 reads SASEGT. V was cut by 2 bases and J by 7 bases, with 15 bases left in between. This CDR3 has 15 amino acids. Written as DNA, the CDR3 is TGTGCCAGCAGTGAATACCTAGAAGGGGGACAGCCCCAGCATTTT. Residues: CASSEYLEGGQPQHF.

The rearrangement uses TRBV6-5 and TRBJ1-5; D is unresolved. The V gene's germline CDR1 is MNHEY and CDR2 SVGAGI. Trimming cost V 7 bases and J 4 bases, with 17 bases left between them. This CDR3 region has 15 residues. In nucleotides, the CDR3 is TGTGCCAGCACAGAGATAGACGGGGATAATCAGCCCCAGCATTTT. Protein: CASTEIDGDNQPQHF.

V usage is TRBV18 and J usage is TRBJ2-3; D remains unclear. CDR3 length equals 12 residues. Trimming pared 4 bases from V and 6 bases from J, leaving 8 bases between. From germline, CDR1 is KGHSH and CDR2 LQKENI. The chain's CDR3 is CASSQTRDTQYF. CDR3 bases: TGTGCCAGCTCACAGACACGCGATACGCAGTATTTT.

For the CDR3, the DNA is TGTGCCAGCAGCTTACAGGGGGATGAGCAGTTCTTC. Its translation is CASSLQGDEQFF. The rearrangement joins TRBV7-9 to TRBJ2-1; TRBD1 agrees at 7 bases. V dropped 2 bases and J dropped 8; count of bases not matched to a gene: 0. Germline loops: CDR1 SEHNR, CDR2 FQNEAQ (reference sequence). The CDR3 has 12 residues.

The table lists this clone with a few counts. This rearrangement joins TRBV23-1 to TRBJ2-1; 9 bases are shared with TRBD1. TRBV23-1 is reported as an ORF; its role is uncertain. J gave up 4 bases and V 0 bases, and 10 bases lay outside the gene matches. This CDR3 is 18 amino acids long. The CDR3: CASSQSPFRDRVYNEQFF. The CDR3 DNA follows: TGCGCCAGCAGTCAATCTCCTTTTAGGGACAGGGTGTACAATGAGCAGTTCTTC.

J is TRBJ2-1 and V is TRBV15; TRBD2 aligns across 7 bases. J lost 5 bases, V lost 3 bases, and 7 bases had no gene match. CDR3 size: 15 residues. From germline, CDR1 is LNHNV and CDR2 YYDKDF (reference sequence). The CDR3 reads CATSRPLATHNEQFF. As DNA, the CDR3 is TGTGCCACCAGCAGGCCACTAGCGACCCACAATGAGCAGTTCTTC.

The DNA for the CDR3 is TGTGCCAGTAGTATAGTGGGACTAGCAGATTACAATGAGCAGTTCTTC. Protein sequence: CASSIVGLADYNEQFF. The chain uses TRBV19 and TRBJ2-1; 9 bases agree with TRBD2. Germline CDR1 and CDR2: LNHDA and SQIVND (reference sequence). The V gene end was trimmed by 1 base and the J gene end by 4 bases; junction bases not matched to a gene: 5. CDR3 length equals 16 residues.

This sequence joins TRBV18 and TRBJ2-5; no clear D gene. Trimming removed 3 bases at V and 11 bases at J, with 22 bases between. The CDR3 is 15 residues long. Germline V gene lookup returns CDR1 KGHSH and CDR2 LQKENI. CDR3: CASSPRTALPGEQYF. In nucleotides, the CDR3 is TGTGCCAGCTCACCGCGGACGGCCCTCCCTGGTGAGCAGTACTTC.

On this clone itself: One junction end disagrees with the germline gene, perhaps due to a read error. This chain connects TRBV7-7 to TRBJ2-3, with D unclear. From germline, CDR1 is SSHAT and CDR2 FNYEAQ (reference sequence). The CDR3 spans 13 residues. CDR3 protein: CASSLGLLDTQYF. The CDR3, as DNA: TGTGCTAGCAGCTTAGGCCTCTTGGATACGCAGTATTTT.